What follows are 5 T cell receptor beta chains derived from one specimen sequenced in a study of blood T cell repertoires in COVID-19. Generated by immunoSEQ multiplex PCR, the TCRdb table keeps only in-frame clones and is missing some. The sample has 250,000 or so clones; around four fifths are singletons. Sample: peripheral blood. Receptors originate from a man between 60 and 75 years old with acute or convalescent COVID-19.

The V gene is TRBV29-1, the J gene TRBJ1-1; TRBD1 aligns across 7 bases. J gave up 3 bases and V 7 bases, and 8 bases lay outside the gene matches. Germline V CDR1 and CDR2: SQVTM, ANQGSEA. CDR3 length: 13 residues. This CDR3 is CSGTTGLDTEAFF. Here the CDR3 DNA reads TGCAGCGGCACGACAGGGTTGGACACTGAAGCTTTCTTT.

The gene calls are TRBV19 and TRBJ1-1; 7 nucleotides match TRBD1. The CDR3 has 15 amino acids. V dropped 5 bases and J dropped 9; count of bases not matched to a gene: 15. Germline V CDR1 and CDR2: LNHDA, SQIVND (reference sequence). CDR3 sequence (DNA): TGTGCCAGTAGTGCGGGACAGCACCCGGGGCCCCAAGCTTTCTTT. Translated, it gives CASSAGQHPGPQAFF. The whole variable domain, remainder taken from reference TRBV19 and TRBJ1-1, is DGGITQSPKYLFRKEGQNVTLSCEQNLNHDAMYWYRQDPGQGLRLIYYSQIVNDFQKGDIAEGYSVSREKKESFPLTVTSAQKNPTAFYLCASSAGQHPGPQAFFGQGTRLTVV.

This sequence joins TRBV27 and TRBJ1-1; D is unclear. The CDR3 contains 13 residues. Germline values: CDR1 MNHEY, CDR2 SMNVEV (reference sequence). The V gene lost 3 bases and the J gene lost 1 base, with 6 bases spanning the gap. The CDR3 loop reads CASSFSENTEAFF. CDR3 DNA sequence: TGTGCCAGCAGTTTTTCAGAGAACACTGAAGCTTTCTTT.

The chain joins TRBV18 to TRBJ1-1; the D is unclear. The CDR3 has 11 amino acids. V shed 6 bases and J shed 7 bases, with 9 bases lying between them. The germline gives CDR1 KGHSH, CDR2 LQKENI. Here the CDR3 DNA reads TGTGCCAGCTCTCCATTAATTGAAGCTTTCTTT. It translates to CASSPLIEAFF.

V usage is TRBV5-1 and J usage is TRBJ2-3, with D tentatively TRBD2 (6 bases). The CDR3 is made up of 16 amino acids. Between the trimmed V and J ends, which lost 0 bases and 8 bases, there was a span of 19 bases. The V gene's germline CDR1 is SGHRS and CDR2 YFSETQ. CDR3 nucleotide sequence: TGCGCCAGCAGCTTGGGAGGAGGCAGCGGGTACGGTACGCAGTATTTT. Translated, it gives CASSLGGGSGYGTQYF.